The clone carrying this T cell receptor beta chain was found once. Its antigen is unidentified. This specimen belongs to a study of CD8+ T cells in alopecia areata. Regarding the study as a whole: Affected scalp, especially in alopecia totalis/universalis, had a higher clonality than normal scalp did. Whereas mice showed it more clearly, TCR sharing across patients was murkier, possibly because of HLA. When scalp samples are sequenced, resident alphabeta T cells of normal skin are also captured.

After isolation, RNA underwent reverse transcription to generate cDNA as the sequencing template. Sequencing was performed with immunoSEQ multiplex PCR; in TCRdb, only in-frame clones are kept and a portion is missing. The data contain about 150,000 clones, approximately 50% of them singletons. The specimen was CD4+ T cells sorted from blood. The TCR originated in a human donor with alopecia areata.

The chain's CDR3 is CASSESRIRNYEQYF. The CDR3 coding sequence is TGTGCCAGCAGTGAATCTCGTATCAGGAACTACGAGCAGTACTTC. This rearrangement joins TRBV25-1 to TRBJ2-7; D remains ambiguous. In germline, CDR1 is MGHDK, CDR2 SYGVNS. The CDR3 is 15 amino acids. V lost 1 base to trimming and J lost 3 bases, with 13 bases between them.